This section outlines one T cell receptor (beta chain) sequence together with its context. The data were obtained in a study of blood T cell repertoires in COVID-19. The repertoire was sequenced with immunoSEQ multiplex PCR; TCRdb's copy has only in-frame clones and lacks some. The data show some 200,000 clones, with roughly 90% seen just once and around a tenth held by the top ten. The sample taken for sequencing was PBMCs or T cells enriched from blood (not recorded which). The sequence was collected from a man between 18 and 29 years old with acute COVID-19.

CDR3 nucleotide sequence: TGTGCCAGCAGCGACTGGGGGCGATACACTGAAGCTTTCTTT. Amino acid sequence: CASSDWGRYTEAFF. The J gene is TRBJ1-1, the V gene TRBV5-4; maybe TRBD1 (6 bases). CDR3 length equals 14 residues. Germline CDR1 is SGHNT and CDR2 is YYREEE (reference sequence). Trimming left V 4 bases short and J 3 bases short, with 13 bases between. The variable domain in full, completed from reference TRBV5-4 and TRBJ1-1, reads ETGVTQSPTHLIKTRGQQVTLRCSSQSGHNTVSWYQQALGQGPQFIFQYYREEENGRGNFPPRFSGLQFPNYSSELNVNALELDDSALYLCASSDWGRYTEAFFGQGTRLTVV.